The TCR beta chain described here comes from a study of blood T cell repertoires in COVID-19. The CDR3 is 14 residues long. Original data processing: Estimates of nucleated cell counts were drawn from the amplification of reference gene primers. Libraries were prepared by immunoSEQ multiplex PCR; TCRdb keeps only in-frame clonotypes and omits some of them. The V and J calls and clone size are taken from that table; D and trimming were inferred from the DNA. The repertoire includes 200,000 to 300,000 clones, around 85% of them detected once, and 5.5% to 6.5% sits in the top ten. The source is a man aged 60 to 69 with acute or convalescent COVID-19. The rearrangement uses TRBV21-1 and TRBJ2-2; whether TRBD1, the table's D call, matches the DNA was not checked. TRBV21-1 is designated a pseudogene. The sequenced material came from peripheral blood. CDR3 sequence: CASSKQGGPGELFF. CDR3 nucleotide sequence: TGTGCCAGCAGCAAACAGGGGGGTCCCGGGGAGCTGTTTTTT.